The text below deals with one T cell receptor beta chain. Its antigen remains unidentified. The record originates from a study of T cells after yellow fever vaccination. Germline V gene lookup returns CDR1 SGHDT and CDR2 YYEEEE. The germline V and J ends were trimmed by 2 bases and 5 bases, with 11 bases remaining between them. This CDR3 region has 14 residues. The study, taken as a whole, reports: Bulk-population clonotypes that are abundant could appear as contaminants in FACS-sorted repertoires. The secondary response showed a weaker magnitude and a faster peak, day 5 versus 15.

TCRdb fed the 5' RACE reads into MiXCR, producing one record per CDR3 protein. The sample lists 360,000 or so distinct CDR3 sequences; approximately 10% were seen once. This receptor was identified in a young man who received the YFV17D yellow fever vaccine. The sample here was PBMCs, taken on the day of the first yellow fever vaccination. The V and J genes are TRBV5-6 and TRBJ1-5, with D hard to call. This chain's CDR3 is CASSLKGNYQPQHF. The CDR3 nucleotides read TGTGCCAGCAGCTTAAAGGGTAATTATCAGCCCCAGCATTTT.